This record concerns one T cell receptor beta chain sequence. The antigen is undetermined. These data belong to a study of graft-versus-host responses after intestinal transplantation. Study context: Each patient got anti-thymocyte globulin induction, then tacrolimus and steroids for roughly 3 years. The study's findings and limits: The study found high graft-versus-host to host-versus-graft clonal ratios in allografts of patients with graft-donor T cell macrochimerism. GvH clones were identified in recipient marrow, with some first appearing in ileum or blood.

The data were produced by immunoSEQ multiplex PCR, yet TCRdb's version contains in-frame clones alone and is incomplete. The sample includes tens of thousands of clones, just under 95% of them seen just once. The length of the CDR3 is 13 residues. Trimming took 6 bases from V and 4 from J; bases not matched to a gene: 3. Germline loops: CDR1 SNHLY, CDR2 FYNNEI. The TCR comes from a human donor who was the organ donor for an intestinal transplant. The rearrangement joins TRBV2 to TRBJ1-2; 9 bases map to TRBD1. This material consisted of unstimulated CD8+ T cells sorted from spleen or lymph node cells, taken before transplant. CDR3 DNA: TGTGCCAGCAGGGACAGGGGCGTCTATGGCTACACCTTC. This sequence encodes CASRDRGVYGYTF.